Sequencing of this TCR beta chain was carried out in a study of blood T cell repertoires in COVID-19. In the study overall: Samples of COVID-19 (acute and convalescent) were obtained from the United States, Italy and Spain.

Per the original methods: Reference gene primers were amplified, and this amplification served to estimate nucleated cell counts. TCRdb's table, derived via immunoSEQ multiplex PCR, lists solely in-frame clones and lacks some. For V, J and clone size, that table is used; D and trimming come from the DNA. The data contain 200,000 to 250,000 clones, about nine tenths of them singletons. All enrollees were roughly 18 to 89 years old and from about two dozen US areas. Which cohort a participant joined came from the clinical history participants gave. CDR1 is SGHTA, CDR2 FQGNSA, per germline. This CDR3 has 14 residues. J was trimmed by 6 bases and V by 4 bases; bases with no gene match: 4.

The chain uses TRBV7-2 and TRBJ2-2, with TRBD1 matching 8 bases. The specimen was PBMCs or T cells enriched from blood (not recorded which). This clonotype was sampled from a woman in her 30s who had recovered from COVID-19. This CDR3 is CASSWVDRAGELFF. In DNA form, the CDR3 reads TGTGCCAGCAGCTGGGTGGACAGGGCCGGGGAGCTGTTTTTT.